The sample holds a few counts of the clone carrying this T cell receptor beta chain. Its antigen is currently unknown. This CDR3 comprises 13 residues. Germline assignment: CDR1 MNHEY and CDR2 SVGAGI. Trimming shortened V by 2 bases and J by 4 bases, and 8 bases separated the two germline ends. There were only healthy Caucasians among the donors. This specimen belongs to a study of identical twins. The study, taken as a whole, reports: Models underestimated how often monozygotic twins shared out-of-frame TCR alpha. While abundant cord blood beta clonotypes carried fewer insertions, memory repertoires showed no such pattern.

MiXCR, run by TCRdb on the 5' RACE reads, gives a single entry per CDR3 protein. Of 310,000 or so distinct CDR3 sequences listed, around 9.7% are singletons. These sequences were also reported in another study, on yellow fever vaccine responses in identical twins.

This chain joins TRBV6-5 and TRBJ1-1, with D perhaps matching TRBD1 (6 bases). The source of this sequence is a woman in her late teens or twenties in good health. The sample consisted of CD8+ T cells sorted from blood. The CDR3 here is CASSYLGGTEAFF. In DNA, the CDR3 is TGTGCCAGCAGTTACCTAGGGGGCACTGAAGCTTTCTTT.